A single T cell receptor (beta chain) is shown here with its context. The source of the sample is a study of cytomegalovirus exposure and HLA in healthy donors. The CDR3 spans 13 residues. Germline assignment: CDR1 SGHVS and CDR2 FNYEAQ. The V and J ends lost 5 bases and 1 base respectively, with 8 bases between them. The PCR ran on 60 Vbeta and 13 Jbeta primers. Sequencing used immunoSEQ multiplex PCR; TCRdb keeps in-frame clones, though not all of them. Here the sample table reports about 64,000 clones. The chain uses TRBV7-6 and TRBJ1-1, with D possibly TRBD1 on 5 matching bases. The specimen sequenced was PBMCs. The clonotype comes from a woman aged 18-35 years in good health and CMV-seronegative. DNA of the CDR3: TGTGCCAGCAGCCCGGACACGAACACTGAAGCTTTCTTT. Residues: CASSPDTNTEAFF. Combining the CDR3 with reference TRBV7-6 and TRBJ1-1 gives the whole variable domain GAGVSQSPRYKVTKRGQDVALRCDPISGHVSLYWYRQALGQGPEFLTYFNYEAQQDKSGLPNDRFSAERPEGSISTLTIQRTEQRDSAMYRCASSPDTNTEAFFGQGTRLTVV.